The next 17 T cell receptor beta chains were all read from a single sample in a study of CD8 T cells in Susac syndrome. RNA, at about 0.45 to 1 ug, was reverse transcribed with random hexamers. One entry per CDR3 protein, called by TCRdb with MiXCR from the immunoSEQ multiplex PCR reads. The data hold 150,000 to 200,000 distinct CDR3 sequences, with approximately 93% observed a single time. The material sequenced was CD4+ T cells from PBMCs. These receptors were collected from a human donor with multiple sclerosis.

A single count supports this clonotype. The rearrangement joins TRBV30 to TRBJ2-5; the D is unclear. V was trimmed by 0 bases and J by 4 bases, leaving 6 bases between them. In germline, CDR1 is GTSNPN, CDR2 SVGIG (reference sequence). This CDR3 has 12 amino acids. The CDR3 DNA reads TGTGCCTGGAGTGTATCTGGAGAGACCCAGTACTTC. It yields the protein CAWSVSGETQYF.

The V gene is TRBV29-1, the J gene TRBJ1-3; D is ambiguous. The CDR3 runs 13 residues. V gave up 3 bases and J gave up 2 bases, with 8 bases separating them. Germline V gene sequence: CDR1 SQVTM, CDR2 ANQGSEA. CDR3 sequence reads: CSVEARAGNTIYF. The CDR3 DNA is TGCAGCGTTGAGGCCCGGGCTGGAAACACCATATATTTT.

This chain joins TRBV29-1 and TRBJ2-3, with 9 bases aligning to TRBD1. The junction had 5 bases not matched to a gene; V was cut back by 4 bases and J by 3 bases. CDR1 and CDR2 from the germline V gene are SQVTM and ANQGSEA. The CDR3 covers 14 residues. DNA for the CDR3: TGCAGCGTTGCCACCGGGACAGGGACAGATACGCAGTATTTT. Amino acid sequence: CSVATGTGTDTQYF.

The V gene is TRBV5-1, the J gene TRBJ2-5; D not resolved. Germline CDR1 and CDR2: SGHRS and YFSETQ. V shed 0 bases and J shed 5 bases, with 8 bases lying between them. This CDR3 spans 13 amino acids. In nucleotides, the CDR3 is TGCGCCAGCAGCTTGGAAACCGCGGAGACCCAGTACTTC. Translating it yields CASSLETAETQYF.

This chain links TRBV7-9 with TRBJ2-4; no firm D call. V shed 3 bases and J shed 0 bases, with 6 bases lying between them. Per germline, CDR1 SEHNR and CDR2 FQNEAQ (reference sequence). The CDR3 consists of 14 residues. In DNA form, the CDR3 reads TGTGCCAGCAGCTTCCAGGAAGCCAAAAACATTCAGTACTTC. Amino acids: CASSFQEAKNIQYF.

The chain is built from TRBV19 and TRBJ1-2; D remains unclear. Between the trimmed V and J ends, which lost 5 bases and 0 bases, there was a span of 7 bases. CDR1 is LNHDA, CDR2 SQIVND, per germline (reference sequence). The length of the CDR3 is 13 residues. The CDR3 DNA reads TGTGCCAGTAGTTTCCAATCTAACTATGGCTACACCTTC. It codes for CASSFQSNYGYTF.

The V and J genes are TRBV6-5 and TRBJ2-1; D possibly matches TRBD1 or TRBD2 (5 bases each). CDR1 MNHEY and CDR2 SVGAGI come from the germline V gene. Trimming left V 7 bases short and J 7 bases short, with 14 bases between. The CDR3 loop spans 13 amino acids. The CDR3 protein is CASTGTEGNEQFF. Written as DNA, the CDR3 is TGTGCCAGCACTGGGACCGAGGGGAATGAGCAGTTCTTC.

The chain combines TRBV5-1 with TRBJ2-1; D possibly uses TRBD1 or TRBD2 (5 bases each). The CDR3 loop spans 15 amino acids. Germline CDR1 reads SGHRS; CDR2 reads YFSETQ. The ends were cut back, 4 bases at V and 8 bases at J, with 19 bases in the middle. CDR3 amino acids: CASSLGLALFDEQFF. The CDR3 DNA reads as TGCGCCAGCAGCCTGGGGCTAGCTCTATTTGATGAGCAGTTCTTC. The full variable domain, rest sourced from reference TRBV5-1 and TRBJ2-1, is KAGVTQTPRYLIKTRGQQVTLSCSPISGHRSVSWYQQTPGQGLQFLFEYFSETQRNKGNFPGRFSGRQFSNSRSEMNVSTLELGDSALYLCASSLGLALFDEQFFGPGTRLTVL.

The CDR3 loop is CSVHGPLSSDTEAFF. The CDR3 DNA follows: TGCAGCGTGCACGGGCCTTTGAGTAGTGACACTGAAGCTTTCTTT. The chain couples TRBV29-1 to TRBJ1-1; the D is unclear. This CDR3 spans 15 amino acids. The germline V gene encodes CDR1 SQVTM and CDR2 ANQGSEA. The V end was cut by 6 bases, the J end by 3 bases, with 20 bases between.

The V gene is TRBV7-8, the J gene TRBJ2-3; D might be TRBD1 or TRBD2, each matching 5 bases. CDR3 size: 16 residues. V lost 2 bases and J lost 2, with 14 bases in between. CDR1 is SGHVS, CDR2 FQNEAQ, per germline. In DNA, the CDR3 is TGTGCCAGCAGCTTACGACCGGGACCCCTCACAGATACGCAGTATTTT. It is translated as CASSLRPGPLTDTQYF.

This CDR3 reads CAIGSGRETQYF. CDR3 DNA: TGTGCCATCGGAAGCGGTCGGGAGACCCAGTACTTC. The rearrangement joins TRBV10-3 to TRBJ2-5; weak D call: TRBD2 (5 bases). Trimming took 8 bases from V and 5 from J, leaving 12 bases between them. Germline V CDR1 and CDR2: ENHRY, SYGVKD. The CDR3 length is 12 residues.

The chain is built from TRBV5-7 and TRBJ2-7; TRBD2 aligns across 10 bases. TRBV5-7 is sorted into the ORF group, with uncertain function. V was clipped by 4 bases and J by 1 base; unmatched bases: 8. This CDR3 is built from 16 residues. In nucleotides, the CDR3 is TGTGCCAGCAGCCTCCAGACTAGCGGGTATTCCTACGAGCAGTACTTC. The encoded protein is CASSLQTSGYSYEQYF.

The CDR3 region has the DNA TGTGCCTCAAAAAAGATCAACTTCAACTATGGCTACACCTTC. It translates to CASKKINFNYGYTF. The V gene is TRBV28, the J gene TRBJ1-2; no reliable D call. V lost 11 bases and J 2 bases, leaving 18 bases between the germline ends. Germline-derived CDR1 and CDR2 are MDHEN and SYDVKM. The CDR3 is 14 residues long.

The chain employs TRBV7-2 and TRBJ1-5, with D tentatively TRBD1 (5 bases). V lost 1 base and J 6 bases, leaving 16 bases between the germline ends. Germline V gene lookup returns CDR1 SGHTA and CDR2 FQGNSA. This CDR3 is 16 amino acids long. CDR3 protein: CASSLGGSVVGQPQHF. DNA of the CDR3: TGTGCCAGCAGCTTAGGGGGGAGTGTGGTCGGTCAGCCCCAGCATTTT. Supplemented by reference TRBV7-2 and TRBJ1-5, the full variable domain reads GAGVSQSPSNKVTEKGKDVELRCDPISGHTALYWYRQSLGQGLEFLIYFQGNSAPDKSGLPSDRFSAERTGGSVSTLTIQRTQQEDSAVYLCASSLGGSVVGQPQHFGDGTRLSIL.

The CDR3 protein is CASSPQQGGTRAVGELFF. DNA of the CDR3: TGCGCCAGCAGCCCTCAACAGGGCGGGACTAGGGCTGTCGGGGAGCTGTTTTTT. The chain recombines TRBV4-1 with TRBJ2-2; 8 nucleotides agree with TRBD2. With V trimmed by 4 bases and J by 7 bases, 17 bases remained unmatched. The germline V gene has CDR1 MGHRA and CDR2 YSYEKL. The CDR3 sequence is 18 residues long.

The chain employs TRBV12-3 or TRBV12-4 and TRBJ2-5; possible D gene TRBD2, 7 bases. V was cut by 7 bases and J by 5 bases, with 20 bases left in between. The CDR3 has 15 residues. The CDR3 DNA reads as TGTGCCAGCACCGGGGGAGGGGGGCGCGGCGAGACCCAGTACTTC. Protein sequence: CASTGGGGRGETQYF.

The V gene is TRBV7-2, the J gene TRBJ2-5; D unresolved. The CDR3 sequence is 13 residues long. The germline gives CDR1 SGHTA, CDR2 FQGNSA. Trimming took off 2 bases at V and 5 bases at J, with 9 bases between the two ends. DNA for the CDR3: TGTGCCAGCAGCTTAAACGTATGGGAGACCCAGTACTTC. Protein product: CASSLNVWETQYF.